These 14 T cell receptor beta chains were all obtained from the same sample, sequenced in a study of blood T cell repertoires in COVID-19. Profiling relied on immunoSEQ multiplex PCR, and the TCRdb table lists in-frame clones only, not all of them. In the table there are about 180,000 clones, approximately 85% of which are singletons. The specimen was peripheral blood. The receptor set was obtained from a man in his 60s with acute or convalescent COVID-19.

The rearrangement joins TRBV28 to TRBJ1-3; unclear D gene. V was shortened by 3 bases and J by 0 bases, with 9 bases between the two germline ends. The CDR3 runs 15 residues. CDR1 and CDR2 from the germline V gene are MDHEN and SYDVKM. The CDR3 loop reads CASSFAGPSGNTIYF. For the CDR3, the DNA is TGTGCCAGCAGTTTCGCAGGCCCCTCTGGAAACACCATATATTTT.

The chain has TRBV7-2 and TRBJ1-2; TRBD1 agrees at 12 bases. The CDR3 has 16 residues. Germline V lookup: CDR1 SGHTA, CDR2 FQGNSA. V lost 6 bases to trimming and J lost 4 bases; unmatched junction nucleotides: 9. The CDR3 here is CASRIGTGGESYGYTF. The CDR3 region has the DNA TGTGCCAGCAGGATTGGGACAGGGGGCGAGAGCTATGGCTACACCTTC.

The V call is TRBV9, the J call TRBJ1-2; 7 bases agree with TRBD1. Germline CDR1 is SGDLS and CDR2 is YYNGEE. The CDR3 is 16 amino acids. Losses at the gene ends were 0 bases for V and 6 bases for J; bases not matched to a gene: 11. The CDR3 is CASSVAPGGGGDGYTF. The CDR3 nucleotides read TGTGCCAGCAGCGTAGCCCCCGGAGGGGGCGGTGATGGCTACACCTTC.

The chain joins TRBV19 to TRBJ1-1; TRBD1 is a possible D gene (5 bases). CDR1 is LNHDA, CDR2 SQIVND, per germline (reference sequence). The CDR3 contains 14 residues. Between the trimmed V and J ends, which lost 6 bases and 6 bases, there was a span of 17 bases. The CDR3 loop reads CASRSRAIGAEAFF. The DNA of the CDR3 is TGTGCCAGTAGATCTAGAGCGATAGGGGCTGAAGCTTTCTTT.

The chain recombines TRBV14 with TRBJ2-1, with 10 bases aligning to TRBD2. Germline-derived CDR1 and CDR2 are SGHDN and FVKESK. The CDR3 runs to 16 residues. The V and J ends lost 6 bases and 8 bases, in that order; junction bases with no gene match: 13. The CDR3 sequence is CASRQRASGSRDEQFF. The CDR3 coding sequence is TGTGCCAGCAGACAAAGGGCTAGCGGGAGTAGAGATGAGCAGTTCTTC.

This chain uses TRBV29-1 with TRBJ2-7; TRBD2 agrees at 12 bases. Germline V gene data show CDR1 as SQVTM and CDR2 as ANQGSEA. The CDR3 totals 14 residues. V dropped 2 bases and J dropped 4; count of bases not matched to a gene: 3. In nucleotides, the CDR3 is TGCAGCGTTGAACGACTAGCGGGAGCTTACGAGCAGTACTTC. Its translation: CSVERLAGAYEQYF.

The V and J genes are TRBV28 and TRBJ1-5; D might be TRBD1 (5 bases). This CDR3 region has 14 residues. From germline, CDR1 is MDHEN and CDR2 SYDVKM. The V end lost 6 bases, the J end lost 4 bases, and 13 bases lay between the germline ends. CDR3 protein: CASSETVENQPQHF. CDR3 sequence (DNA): TGTGCCAGCAGCGAGACAGTGGAGAATCAGCCCCAGCATTTT.

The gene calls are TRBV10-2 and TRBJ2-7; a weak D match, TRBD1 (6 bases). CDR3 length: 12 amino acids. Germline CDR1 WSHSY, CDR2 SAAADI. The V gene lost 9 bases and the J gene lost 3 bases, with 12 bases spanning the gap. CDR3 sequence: CASGQSSYEQYF. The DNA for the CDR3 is TGCGCCAGTGGACAGTCAAGCTACGAGCAGTACTTC.

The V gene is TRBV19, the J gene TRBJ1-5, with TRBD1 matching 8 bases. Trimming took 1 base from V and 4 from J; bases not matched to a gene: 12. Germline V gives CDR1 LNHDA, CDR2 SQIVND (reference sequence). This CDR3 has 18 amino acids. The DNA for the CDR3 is TGTGCCAGTAGTATAGGGGCCTTTAGGACAGGGTTAAATCAGCCCCAGCATTTT. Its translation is CASSIGAFRTGLNQPQHF.

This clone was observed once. The CDR3 DNA sequence: TGTGCCAGCAGCACGACAGGCTCGACTAATGAAAAACTGTTTTTT. Protein product: CASSTTGSTNEKLFF. V and J are TRBV21-1 and TRBJ1-4; no DNA check was done on the table's D call, TRBD1. TRBV21-1 is an annotated pseudogene. The CDR3 extends over 15 amino acids.

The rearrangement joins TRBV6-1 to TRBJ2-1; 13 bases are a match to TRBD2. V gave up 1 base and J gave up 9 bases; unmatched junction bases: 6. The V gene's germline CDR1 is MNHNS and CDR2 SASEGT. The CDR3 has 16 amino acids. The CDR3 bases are TGTGCCAGCAGTGAAGTGCTTCGACTAGCGGGAGGTGAGCAGTTCTTC. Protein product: CASSEVLRLAGGEQFF.

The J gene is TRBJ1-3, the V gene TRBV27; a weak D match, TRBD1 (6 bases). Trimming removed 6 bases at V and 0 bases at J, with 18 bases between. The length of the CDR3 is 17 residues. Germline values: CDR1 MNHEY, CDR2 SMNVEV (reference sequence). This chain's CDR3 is CASSSRTATVSGNTIYF. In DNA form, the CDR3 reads TGTGCCAGCAGCTCCCGGACAGCCACCGTCTCTGGAAACACCATATATTTT.

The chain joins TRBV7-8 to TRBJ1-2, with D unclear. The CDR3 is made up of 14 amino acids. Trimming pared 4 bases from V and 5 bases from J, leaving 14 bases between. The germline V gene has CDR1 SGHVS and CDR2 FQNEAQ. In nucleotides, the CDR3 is TGTGCCAGCAGCTCCCCCGGGGTAGGGTATGGCTACACCTTC. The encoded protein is CASSSPGVGYGYTF.

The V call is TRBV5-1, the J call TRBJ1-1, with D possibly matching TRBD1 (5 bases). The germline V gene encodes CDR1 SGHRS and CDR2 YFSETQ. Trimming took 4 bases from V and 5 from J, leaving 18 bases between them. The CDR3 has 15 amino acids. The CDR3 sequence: CASSQGLGGSTEAFF. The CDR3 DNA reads TGCGCCAGCAGCCAGGGACTTGGTGGTTCAACTGAAGCTTTCTTT.